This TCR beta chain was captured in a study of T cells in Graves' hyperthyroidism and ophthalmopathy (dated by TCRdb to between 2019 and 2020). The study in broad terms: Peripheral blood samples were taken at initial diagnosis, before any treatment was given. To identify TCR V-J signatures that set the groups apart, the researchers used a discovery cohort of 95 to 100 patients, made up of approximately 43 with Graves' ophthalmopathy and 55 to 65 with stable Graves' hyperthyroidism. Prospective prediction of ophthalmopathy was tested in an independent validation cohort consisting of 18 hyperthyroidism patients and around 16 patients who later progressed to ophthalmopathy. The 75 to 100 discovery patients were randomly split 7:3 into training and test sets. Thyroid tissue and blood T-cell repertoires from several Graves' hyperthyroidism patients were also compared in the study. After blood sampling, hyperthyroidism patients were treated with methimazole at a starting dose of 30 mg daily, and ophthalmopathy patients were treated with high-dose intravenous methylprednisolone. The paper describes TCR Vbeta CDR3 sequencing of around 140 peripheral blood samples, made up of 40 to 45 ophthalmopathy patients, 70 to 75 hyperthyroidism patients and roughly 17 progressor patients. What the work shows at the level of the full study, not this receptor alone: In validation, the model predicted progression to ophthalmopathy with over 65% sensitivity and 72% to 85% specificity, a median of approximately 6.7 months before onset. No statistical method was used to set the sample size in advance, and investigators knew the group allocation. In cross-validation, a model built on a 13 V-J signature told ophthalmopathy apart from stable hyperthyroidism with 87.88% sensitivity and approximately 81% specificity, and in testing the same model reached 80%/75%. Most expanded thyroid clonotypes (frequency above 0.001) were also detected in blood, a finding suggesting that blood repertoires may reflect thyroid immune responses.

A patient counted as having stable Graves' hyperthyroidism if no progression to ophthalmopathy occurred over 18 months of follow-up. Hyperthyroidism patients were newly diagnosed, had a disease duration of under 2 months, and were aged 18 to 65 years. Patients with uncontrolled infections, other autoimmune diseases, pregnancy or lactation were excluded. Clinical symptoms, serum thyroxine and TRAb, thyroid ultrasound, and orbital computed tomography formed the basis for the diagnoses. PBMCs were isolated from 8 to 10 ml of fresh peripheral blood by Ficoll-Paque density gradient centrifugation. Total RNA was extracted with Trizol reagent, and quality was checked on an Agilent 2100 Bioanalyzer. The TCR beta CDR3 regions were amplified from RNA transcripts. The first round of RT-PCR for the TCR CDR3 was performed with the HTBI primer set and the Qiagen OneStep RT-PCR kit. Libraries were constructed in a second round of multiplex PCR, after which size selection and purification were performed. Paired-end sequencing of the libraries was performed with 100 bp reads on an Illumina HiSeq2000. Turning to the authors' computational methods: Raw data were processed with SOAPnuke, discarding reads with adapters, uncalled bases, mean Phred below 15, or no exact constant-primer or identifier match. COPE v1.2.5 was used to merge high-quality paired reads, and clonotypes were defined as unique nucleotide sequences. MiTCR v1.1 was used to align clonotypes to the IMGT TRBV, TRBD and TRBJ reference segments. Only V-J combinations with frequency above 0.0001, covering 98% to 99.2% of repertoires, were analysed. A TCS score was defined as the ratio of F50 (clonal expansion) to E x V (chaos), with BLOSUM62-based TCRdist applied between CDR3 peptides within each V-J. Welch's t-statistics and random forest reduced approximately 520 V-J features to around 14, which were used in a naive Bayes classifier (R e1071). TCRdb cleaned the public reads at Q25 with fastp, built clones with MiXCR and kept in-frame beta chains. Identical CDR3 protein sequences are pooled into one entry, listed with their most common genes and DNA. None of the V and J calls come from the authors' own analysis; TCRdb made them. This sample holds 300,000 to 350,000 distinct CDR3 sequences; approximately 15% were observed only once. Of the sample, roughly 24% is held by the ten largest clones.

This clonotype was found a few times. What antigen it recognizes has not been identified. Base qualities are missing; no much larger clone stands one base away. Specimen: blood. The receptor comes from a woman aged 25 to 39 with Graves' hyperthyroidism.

The CDR3 sequence is CASSWRDSGSEEQFF. The nucleotides are TGTGCCAGTAGTTGGCGGGACTCCGGATCGGAAGAGCAGTTCTTC. The chain employs TRBV19 and TRBJ2-1; the best D guess is TRBD2, with 6 bases matching. The germline V gene (reference sequence) yields LNHDA for CDR1 and SQIVND for CDR2. The V end loses 5 bases and the J end loses 10 bases, and a stretch of 21 bases separates them. The CDR3 spans 15 residues, from the cysteine through the phenylalanine. Only CDR3 DNA is held: 45 bases, read in frame from base 1.